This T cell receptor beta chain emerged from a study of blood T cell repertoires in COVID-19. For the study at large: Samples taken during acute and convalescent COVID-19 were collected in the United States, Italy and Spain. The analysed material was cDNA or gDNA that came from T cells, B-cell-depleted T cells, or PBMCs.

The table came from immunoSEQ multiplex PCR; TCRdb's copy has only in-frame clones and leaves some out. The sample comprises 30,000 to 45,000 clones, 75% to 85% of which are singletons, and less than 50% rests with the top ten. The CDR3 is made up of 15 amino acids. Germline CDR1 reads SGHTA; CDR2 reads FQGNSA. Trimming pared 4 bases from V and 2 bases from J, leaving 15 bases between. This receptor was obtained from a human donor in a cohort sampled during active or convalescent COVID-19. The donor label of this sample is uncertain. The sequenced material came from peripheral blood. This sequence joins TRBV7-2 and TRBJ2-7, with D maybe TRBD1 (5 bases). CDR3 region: CASSWGLGATYEQYF. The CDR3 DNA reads TGTGCCAGCAGCTGGGGCCTAGGTGCAACCTACGAGCAGTACTTC.